This T cell receptor beta chain was sequenced in a study of human T cells and chemical hapten exposure. Overall study context: Each week of the roughly 25-week study, patients had diphenylcyclopropenone applied to the scalp. Broader study findings: Clustering by CDR3 similarity yielded significantly more large clusters from expanded TCRs than controls. Healthy individuals' immune responses may differ from those of donors, who had alopecia. Patch test score showed a positive correlation with PT1 expanded TCR counts.

About this clonotype: As yet, its antigen is unknown.

TCRdb passed the RACE reads through MiXCR, listing each CDR3 protein once. The table has some 170,000 distinct CDR3 sequences, around a quarter seen once. Deletions cut 6 bases from V and 3 bases from J, with 9 bases between. The CDR3 spans 13 residues. Time point denoted: patch test 3, about 24 weeks after DPC sensitization. Treatment denoted: therapeutic diphenylcyclopropenone sensitization with weekly scalp DPC. This material consisted of whole blood, taken in connection with sensitization to the hapten diphenylcyclopropenone (DPC). The receptor was isolated from a woman aged 18-30 years with alopecia areata. Some clones in this sample may be carry-over from other donors' samples. The V gene is TRBV12-3 or TRBV12-4, the J gene TRBJ1-5, with D hard to call. The chain's CDR3 is CASSPSDNQPQHF. CDR3 DNA: TGTGCCAGCAGCCCGTCCGACAATCAGCCCCAGCATTTT.